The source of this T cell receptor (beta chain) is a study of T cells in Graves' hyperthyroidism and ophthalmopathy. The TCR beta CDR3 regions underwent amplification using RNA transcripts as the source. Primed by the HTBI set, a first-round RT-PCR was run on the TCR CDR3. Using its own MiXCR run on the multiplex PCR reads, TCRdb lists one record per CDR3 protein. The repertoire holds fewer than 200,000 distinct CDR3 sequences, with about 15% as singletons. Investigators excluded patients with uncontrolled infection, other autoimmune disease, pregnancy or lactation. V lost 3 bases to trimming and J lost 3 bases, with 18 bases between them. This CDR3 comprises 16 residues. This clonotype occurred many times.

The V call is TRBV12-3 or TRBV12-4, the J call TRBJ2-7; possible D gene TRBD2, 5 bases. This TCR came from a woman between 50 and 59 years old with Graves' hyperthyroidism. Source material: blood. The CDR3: CASSLGVVATHYEQYF. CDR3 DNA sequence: TGTGCCAGCAGTTTGGGCGTAGTAGCGACTCACTACGAGCAGTACTTC.